Listed below are T cell receptor beta chains from one sample, sequenced in a study of blood T cell repertoires in COVID-19. Sequenced by immunoSEQ multiplex PCR; TCRdb stores in-frame clones only, minus some. The table lists 60,000 to 85,000 clones, about nine tenths of them singletons, with over 1.2% in the top ten. The sequenced material came from peripheral blood. The receptors here all came from a man over 45 with acute or convalescent COVID-19. Both conserved end residues are part of each CDR3. A D gene is named only where the DNA matches it firmly. Size values are once, few and many counts, or a class for expanded clones, and some rows have none.

J: TRBJ1-1
D: TRBD1
size: -
V: TRBV5-1
CDR3: CASSRGQGNWHAEAFF
DNA: TGCGCCAGCAGCCGCGGACAGGGAAACTGGCACGCTGAAGCTTTCTTT

J: TRBJ1-1
D: TRBD1
size: -
V: TRBV3-1/TRBV3-2
CDR3: CASSQRTGQAFF
DNA: TGTGCCAGCAGCCAAAGGACAGGGCAAGCTTTCTTT

J: TRBJ2-5
D: -
size: -
V: TRBV2
CDR3: CASRPPAVTQYF
DNA: TGTGCCAGCAGACCCCCCGCGGTGACCCAGTACTTC

J: TRBJ2-7
D: -
size: -
V: TRBV2
CDR3: CASSALSYEQYF
DNA: TGTGCCAGCAGTGCACTCTCCTACGAGCAGTACTTC

J: TRBJ2-3
D: -
size: -
V: TRBV4-3
CDR3: CASSQDHASVADTQYF
DNA: TGCGCCAGCAGCCAAGATCACGCTAGCGTCGCAGATACGCAGTATTTT

J: TRBJ2-1
D: -
size: -
V: TRBV6-5
CDR3: CASSYSGSPNEQFF
DNA: TGTGCCAGCAGTTATAGCGGCAGCCCCAATGAGCAGTTCTTC

J: TRBJ2-1
D: -
size: -
V: TRBV2
CDR3: CASSERSGSSYNEQFF
DNA: TGTGCCAGCAGTGAAAGGAGCGGAAGCTCCTACAATGAGCAGTTCTTC

J: TRBJ2-3
D: TRBD2
size: -
V: TRBV11-3
CDR3: CASSWTSGRGTDTQYF
DNA: TGTGCCAGCAGCTGGACTAGCGGGAGGGGCACAGATACGCAGTATTTT

J: TRBJ1-2
D: -
size: -
V: TRBV4-1
CDR3: CASSPRVRPGDYGYTF
DNA: TGCGCCAGCAGCCCGCGGGTGAGGCCAGGAGACTATGGCTACACCTTC

J: TRBJ1-4
D: -
size: -
V: TRBV19
CDR3: CASSIPDKGYEKLFF
DNA: TGTGCCAGTAGTATCCCGGACAAGGGGTATGAAAAACTGTTTTTT

J: TRBJ2-3
D: TRBD2
size: -
V: TRBV7-9
CDR3: CASSLVLAGVPWGTQYF
DNA: TGTGCCAGCAGCTTAGTTTTAGCGGGGGTGCCCTGGGGTACGCAGTATTTT

J: TRBJ2-7
D: TRBD2
size: -
V: TRBV5-1
CDR3: CASSTGTSGRAEQYF
DNA: TGCGCCAGCAGCACCGGGACTAGCGGGAGGGCCGAGCAGTACTTC

J: TRBJ2-5
D: TRBD1
size: -
V: TRBV2
CDR3: CASSEGTGFSGKETQYF
DNA: TGTGCCAGCAGTGAGGGGACAGGGTTTAGCGGTAAAGAGACCCAGTACTTC

J: TRBJ2-2
D: TRBD2
size: -
V: TRBV27
CDR3: CASLNSGDNTGELFF
DNA: TGTGCCAGCCTTAATAGCGGGGACAACACCGGGGAGCTGTTTTTT

J: TRBJ1-3
D: TRBD1
size: -
V: TRBV4-1
CDR3: CASSQVQQGKGSGNTIYF
DNA: TGCGCCAGCAGCCAAGTCCAACAGGGGAAAGGCTCTGGAAACACCATATATTTT

J: TRBJ2-7
D: -
size: once
V: TRBV7-8
CDR3: CASSSPVAEQYF
DNA: TGTGCCAGCAGCTCCCCAGTAGCCGAGCAGTACTTC

J: TRBJ1-1
D: -
size: -
V: TRBV5-5
CDR3: CASSAGPQGGNTEAFF
DNA: TGTGCCAGCAGCGCCGGGCCTCAAGGGGGGAACACTGAAGCTTTCTTT

J: TRBJ1-2
D: TRBD1
size: -
V: TRBV18
CDR3: CASSVDRGATFGYTF
DNA: TGTGCCAGCTCAGTTGACAGGGGGGCGACATTTGGCTACACCTTC

J: TRBJ2-1
D: TRBD2
size: -
V: TRBV5-1
CDR3: CASSSGLLAGVNNEQFF
DNA: TGCGCCAGCAGCTCAGGTTTGTTAGCGGGGGTTAACAATGAGCAGTTCTTC

J: TRBJ2-1
D: TRBD2
size: -
V: TRBV6-5
CDR3: CASSRLAGGDEQFF
DNA: TGTGCCAGCAGTCGACTAGCGGGAGGCGATGAGCAGTTCTTC

J: TRBJ2-7
D: -
size: few
V: TRBV4-1
CDR3: CASSQEDRPSYEQYF
DNA: TGCGCCAGCAGCCAAGAGGACAGACCATCCTACGAGCAGTACTTC

J: TRBJ2-1
D: TRBD2
size: once
V: TRBV4-1
CDR3: CASSQEPSGRRNEQFF
DNA: TGCGCCAGCAGCCAAGAGCCTAGCGGGAGGCGTAATGAGCAGTTCTTC

J: TRBJ2-2
D: TRBD2
size: -
V: TRBV6-5
CDR3: CASRRTSGGTGELFF
DNA: TGTGCCAGCAGAAGGACTAGCGGGGGGACCGGGGAGCTGTTTTTT

J: TRBJ1-5
D: TRBD1
size: -
V: TRBV2
CDR3: CASSEERAGGSQPQHF
DNA: TGTGCCAGCAGTGAAGAGCGGGCAGGGGGCAGTCAGCCCCAGCATTTT

J: TRBJ1-3
D: -
size: -
V: TRBV27
CDR3: CASSLTGVTGNTIYF
DNA: TGTGCCAGCAGTTTAACTGGAGTTACGGGAAACACCATATATTTT

J: TRBJ1-6
D: -
size: -
V: TRBV28
CDR3: CASRQQPSPLHF
DNA: TGTGCCAGCAGACAACAGCCCTCACCCCTCCACTTT

J: TRBJ1-5
D: -
size: -
V: TRBV5-6
CDR3: CASSLQATRGNQPQHF
DNA: TGTGCCAGCAGTCTACAGGCCACCCGGGGGAATCAGCCCCAGCATTTT

J: TRBJ1-1
D: -
size: few
V: TRBV2
CDR3: CASRTPGNTEAFF
DNA: TGTGCCAGCAGGACCCCAGGGAACACTGAAGCTTTCTTT

J: TRBJ2-7
D: TRBD2
size: -
V: TRBV29-1
CDR3: CSVAPTSGKVYEQYF
DNA: TGCAGCGTTGCCCCGACTAGCGGGAAGGTCTACGAGCAGTACTTC

J: TRBJ1-4
D: -
size: once
V: TRBV7-9
CDR3: CASSFQNRDGNEKLFF
DNA: TGTGCCAGCAGCTTCCAAAACAGGGACGGCAACGAAAAACTGTTTTTT

J: TRBJ2-5
D: TRBD2
size: -
V: TRBV28
CDR3: CASSSRRGGGQETQYF
DNA: TGTGCCAGCAGTTCCCGCCGGGGGGGCGGTCAGGAGACCCAGTACTTC

J: TRBJ2-3
D: TRBD1
size: -
V: TRBV5-1
CDR3: CASSLGQGAVDTQYF
DNA: TGCGCCAGCAGCTTGGGACAGGGGGCCGTAGATACGCAGTATTTT

J: TRBJ1-1
D: -
size: -
V: TRBV5-1
CDR3: CASSSGSGYTEAFF
DNA: TGCGCCAGCAGCTCCGGATCAGGGTACACTGAAGCTTTCTTT

J: TRBJ1-5
D: TRBD1
size: -
V: TRBV2
CDR3: CASSFDRVGDQPQHF
DNA: TGTGCCAGCAGTTTTGACAGGGTGGGTGATCAGCCCCAGCATTTT

J: TRBJ2-3
D: TRBD1
size: -
V: TRBV18
CDR3: CASSPQGATDTQYF
DNA: TGTGCCAGCTCACCACAGGGGGCCACAGATACGCAGTATTTT

J: TRBJ2-1
D: -
size: -
V: TRBV27
CDR3: CASSLFSPLAKQFF
DNA: TGTGCCAGCAGTTTATTCTCCCCTCTAGCGAAGCAGTTCTTC

J: TRBJ1-1
D: -
size: -
V: TRBV6-5
CDR3: CASSHFMNTEAFF
DNA: TGTGCCAGCAGTCACTTCATGAACACTGAAGCTTTCTTT

J: TRBJ2-1
D: TRBD2
size: once
V: TRBV29-1
CDR3: CSVELAGNNEQFF
DNA: TGCAGCGTTGAACTAGCGGGCAACAATGAGCAGTTCTTC

J: TRBJ1-1
D: TRBD1
size: -
V: TRBV18
CDR3: CASSPQRYGQVNTEAFF
DNA: TGTGCCAGCTCACCCCAGAGATACGGACAGGTGAACACTGAAGCTTTCTTT

J: TRBJ1-3
D: -
size: -
V: TRBV12-3/TRBV12-4
CDR3: CASSFDSGNTIYF
DNA: TGTGCCAGCAGTTTTGACAGTGGAAACACCATATATTTT

J: TRBJ1-2
D: -
size: -
V: TRBV5-4
CDR3: CASSEQGGYGYTF
DNA: TGTGCCAGCAGCGAGCAGGGCGGCTATGGCTACACCTTC